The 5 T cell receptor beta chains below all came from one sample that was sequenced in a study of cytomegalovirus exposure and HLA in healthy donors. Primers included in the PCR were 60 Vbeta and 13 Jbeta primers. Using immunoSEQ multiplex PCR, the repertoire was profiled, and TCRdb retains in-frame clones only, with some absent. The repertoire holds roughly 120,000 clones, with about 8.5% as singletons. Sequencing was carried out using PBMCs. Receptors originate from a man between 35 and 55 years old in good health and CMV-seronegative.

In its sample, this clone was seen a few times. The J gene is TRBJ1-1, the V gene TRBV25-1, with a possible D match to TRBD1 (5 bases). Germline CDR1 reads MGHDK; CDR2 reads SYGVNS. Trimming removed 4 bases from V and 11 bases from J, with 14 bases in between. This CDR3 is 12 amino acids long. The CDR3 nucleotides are TGTGCCAGCAGTGGATCAGGGAATCGGGCTTTCTTT. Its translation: CASSGSGNRAFF.

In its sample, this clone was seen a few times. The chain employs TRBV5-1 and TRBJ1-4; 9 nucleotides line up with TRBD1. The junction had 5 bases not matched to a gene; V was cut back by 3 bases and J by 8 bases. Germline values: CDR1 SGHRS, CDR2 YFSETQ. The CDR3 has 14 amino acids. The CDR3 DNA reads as TGCGCCAGCAGCTCCCCGGGACAGGGAGAAAAACTGTTTTTT. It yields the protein CASSSPGQGEKLFF. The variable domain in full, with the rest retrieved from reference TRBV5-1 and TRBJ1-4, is KAGVTQTPRYLIKTRGQQVTLSCSPISGHRSVSWYQQTPGQGLQFLFEYFSETQRNKGNFPGRFSGRQFSNSRSEMNVSTLELGDSALYLCASSSPGQGEKLFFGSGTQLSVL.

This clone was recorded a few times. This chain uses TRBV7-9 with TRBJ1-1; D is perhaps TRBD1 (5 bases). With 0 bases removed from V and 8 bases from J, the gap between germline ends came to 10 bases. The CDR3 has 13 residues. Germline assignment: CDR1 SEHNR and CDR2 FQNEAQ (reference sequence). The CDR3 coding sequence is TGTGCCAGCAGCTTAGCGGGAGGGGCGGAAGCTTTCTTT. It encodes CASSLAGGAEAFF.

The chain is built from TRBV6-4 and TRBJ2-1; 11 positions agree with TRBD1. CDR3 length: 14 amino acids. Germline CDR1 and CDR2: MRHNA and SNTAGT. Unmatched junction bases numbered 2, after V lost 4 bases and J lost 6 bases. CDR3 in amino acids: CASSGGTGGNEQFF. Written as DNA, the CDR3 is TGTGCCAGCAGTGGGGGGACAGGGGGCAATGAGCAGTTCTTC.

Here the CDR3 DNA reads TGTGCCAGCAGCTTGTCTCAGGGTCGGGATAATTCACCCCTCCACTTT. Protein product: CASSLSQGRDNSPLHF. The rearrangement uses TRBV5-4 and TRBJ1-6, with TRBD1 as a possible D gene (5 bases). The V gene lost 1 base and the J gene lost 5 bases, with 13 bases spanning the gap. This CDR3 has 16 residues. The germline V gene encodes CDR1 SGHNT and CDR2 YYREEE (reference sequence).